Listed here are 23 T cell receptor beta chains from one sample, sequenced in a study of cytomegalovirus exposure and HLA in healthy donors. PCR used 60 Vbeta primers and 13 Jbeta primers. Produced via immunoSEQ multiplex PCR; TCRdb's table is partial and in-frame only. The sample holds around 200,000 clones, 75% to 80% seen once. Source material: PBMCs. These receptors all come from a man aged 18 to 30 in good health and CMV-seronegative.

V usage is TRBV27 and J usage is TRBJ2-1; D perhaps matches TRBD1 (5 bases). Trimming pared 3 bases from V and 0 bases from J, leaving 27 bases between. CDR1 is MNHEY and CDR2 is SMNVEV in the germline V gene (reference sequence). This CDR3 is 21 amino acids long. CDR3 residues: CASSFHVQGPSALSSYNEQFF. As DNA, the CDR3 is TGTGCCAGCAGTTTCCATGTCCAGGGTCCCTCAGCCCTGAGCTCCTACAATGAGCAGTTCTTC.

The CDR3 here is CASSLTPQGGPNYGYTF. For the CDR3, the DNA is TGTGCCAGCAGTTTAACCCCCCAGGGTGGACCCAACTATGGCTACACCTTC. J is TRBJ1-2 and V is TRBV28; possibly TRBD1 for D (5 bases). V lost 2 bases, J lost 2 bases, and 18 bases lay in between. The germline V gene encodes CDR1 MDHEN and CDR2 SYDVKM. This CDR3 is 17 amino acids long.

The chain carries TRBV6-5 and TRBJ1-1; 8 bases line up with TRBD1. The ends lost 5 bases at V and 0 bases at J; junction bases unmatched: 5. This CDR3 has 15 residues. Germline values: CDR1 MNHEY, CDR2 SVGAGI. CDR3 bases: TGTGCCAGCAGTACCCGGGACAGGTTGAACACTGAAGCTTTCTTT. Translated: CASSTRDRLNTEAFF.

The gene calls are TRBV7-2 and TRBJ2-7; D is undetermined. This CDR3 is built from 14 residues. Germline CDR1 reads SGHTA; CDR2 reads FQGNSA. V lost 3 bases, J lost 5 bases, and 14 bases lay in between. The CDR3 DNA sequence: TGTGCCAGCAGCTTCGACCGAGGAAACGACGAGCAGTACTTC. Translated, it gives CASSFDRGNDEQYF.

The rearrangement joins TRBV6-5 to TRBJ2-3, with 11 bases lining up with TRBD2. Germline V gene lookup returns CDR1 MNHEY and CDR2 SVGAGI. The V and J ends lost 6 bases and 4 bases, in that order; junction bases with no gene match: 6. The CDR3 covers 15 residues. The CDR3 loop is CASRTTSGASDTQYF. The CDR3 nucleotides are TGTGCCAGCAGGACGACTAGCGGGGCATCAGATACGCAGTATTTT.

This chain links TRBV15 with TRBJ1-2; 9 nucleotides agree with TRBD1. Germline lookup yields CDR1 LNHNV and CDR2 YYDKDF (reference sequence). The CDR3 runs 16 residues. The V gene end was trimmed by 0 bases and the J gene end by 4 bases; junction bases not matched to a gene: 6. The CDR3 DNA sequence: TGTGCCACCAGCAGAGATTGGGGACAGGGTCGCTATGGCTACACCTTC. Its translation is CATSRDWGQGRYGYTF.

The V call is TRBV5-5, the J call TRBJ2-7; D might be TRBD1 (6 bases). Germline CDR1 is SGHKS and CDR2 is YYEKEE (reference sequence). Trimming pared 0 bases from V and 7 bases from J, leaving 11 bases between. The CDR3 totals 13 residues. DNA of the CDR3: TGTGCCAGCAGCTTGGACAGGGTGGCTGAGCAGTACTTC. Translating it yields CASSLDRVAEQYF.

CDR3 sequence: CASRGDRATDTQYF. CDR3 DNA sequence: TGTGCCAGCAGGGGGGACAGGGCGACAGATACGCAGTATTTT. The V gene is TRBV7-6, the J gene TRBJ2-3; TRBD1 matches 9 bases. The CDR3 totals 14 residues. Germline assignment: CDR1 SGHVS and CDR2 FNYEAQ. Germline trimming cut 6 bases from V and 3 bases from J; bases unmatched to any gene: 4.

The V and J genes are TRBV6-5 and TRBJ1-4; 8 positions match TRBD1. The J segment lost 10 bases and the V segment lost 4 bases, leaving 11 bases of the junction unmatched. Germline V CDR1 and CDR2: MNHEY, SVGAGI. This CDR3 spans 15 amino acids. Here the CDR3 reads CASSLQPDRDLKLFF. CDR3 nucleotides: TGTGCCAGCAGTTTGCAACCGGACAGGGACCTAAAACTGTTTTTT.

The genes are TRBV2 and TRBJ2-1; 8 bases map to TRBD2. The CDR3 covers 15 residues. In germline, CDR1 is SNHLY, CDR2 FYNNEI. Germline trimming cut 6 bases from V and 4 bases from J; bases unmatched to any gene: 8. This CDR3 is CASREREREYNEQFF. DNA for the CDR3: TGTGCCAGCAGAGAGCGGGAGAGGGAGTACAATGAGCAGTTCTTC.

The chain has TRBV19 and TRBJ1-5, with a weak D call TRBD1 (6 bases). Trimming cost V 6 bases and J 6 bases, with 18 bases left between them. The CDR3 covers 15 residues. Germline assignment: CDR1 LNHDA and CDR2 SQIVND (reference sequence). The CDR3 is CASRKRGASGQPQHF. The CDR3 coding sequence is TGTGCCAGTAGAAAACGGGGGGCTTCGGGTCAGCCCCAGCATTTT.

The chain is built from TRBV18 and TRBJ1-2; tentative D call: TRBD1 (5 bases). Germline V gives CDR1 KGHSH, CDR2 LQKENI. This CDR3 comprises 13 residues. Trimming left V 4 bases short and J 3 bases short, with 9 bases between. The CDR3 is CASSQGGDYGYTF. For the CDR3, the DNA is TGTGCCAGCTCACAGGGAGGGGACTATGGCTACACCTTC.

This clone came up once. The chain has TRBV28 and TRBJ2-7; D is perhaps TRBD2 (6 bases). The CDR3 contains 16 residues. With 7 bases removed from V and 0 bases from J, the gap between germline ends came to 19 bases. Germline V gene data show CDR1 as MDHEN and CDR2 as SYDVKM. In DNA, the CDR3 is TGTGCCAGCACCTTTGGGGGGACCGATAGCTCCTACGAGCAGTACTTC. Translated, it gives CASTFGGTDSSYEQYF. Filled out from reference TRBV28 and TRBJ2-7, the complete variable domain reads DVKVTQSSRYLVKRTGEKVFLECVQDMDHENMFWYRQDPGLGLRLIYFSYDVKMKEKGDIPEGYSVSREKKERFSLILESASTNQTSMYLCASTFGGTDSSYEQYFGPGTRLTVT.

The chain links TRBV6-1 to TRBJ1-2; D is undetermined. Trimming removed 1 base at V and 2 bases at J, with 11 bases between. There are 15 residues in the CDR3. Germline values: CDR1 MNHNS, CDR2 SASEGT. The CDR3 bases are TGTGCCAGCAGTGAAGAAGGGAGCTTCAACTATGGCTACACCTTC. Protein sequence: CASSEEGSFNYGYTF.

V is TRBV15 and J is TRBJ1-5, with D possibly being TRBD1 (6 bases). The CDR3 totals 17 residues. Germline V CDR1 and CDR2: LNHNV, YYDKDF (reference sequence). Trimming took 5 bases from V and 5 from J, leaving 22 bases between them. The CDR3 protein is CATSVFEARGAHQPQHF. CDR3 nucleotide sequence: TGTGCCACCAGCGTCTTTGAGGCCCGGGGGGCACATCAGCCCCAGCATTTT.

The sample holds a few counts of this clone. V is TRBV5-4 and J is TRBJ1-2; a weak D match, TRBD1 (6 bases). Germline assignment: CDR1 SGHNT and CDR2 YYREEE (reference sequence). Trimming left V 1 base short and J 2 bases short, with 6 bases between. The CDR3 is made up of 13 amino acids. CDR3 in DNA: TGTGCCAGCAGCTTGCAGGGGAACTATGGCTACACCTTC. This encodes CASSLQGNYGYTF.

The rearrangement uses TRBV7-3 and TRBJ2-5, with 9 bases identical to TRBD1. Per germline, CDR1 SGHTA and CDR2 FQGTGA. V dropped 2 bases and J dropped 4; count of bases not matched to a gene: 5. This CDR3 comprises 15 residues. In DNA form, the CDR3 reads TGTGCCAGCAGCTTATGGGGGACAGGGATAGAGACCCAGTACTTC. This codes for CASSLWGTGIETQYF. The full variable domain, completed using reference TRBV7-3 and TRBJ2-5, is GAGVSQTPSNKVTEKGKYVELRCDPISGHTALYWYRQSLGQGPEFLIYFQGTGAADDSGLPNDRFFAVRPEGSVSTLKIQRTERGDSAVYLCASSLWGTGIETQYFGPGTRLLVL.

This sequence joins TRBV5-6 and TRBJ1-6, with TRBD1 identical over 10 bases. CDR1 is SGHDT and CDR2 is YYEEEE in the germline V gene. J gave up 7 bases and V 1 base, and 2 bases lay outside the gene matches. This CDR3 is 15 amino acids long. The CDR3 is CASSLWDRGNSPLHF. CDR3 nucleotides: TGTGCCAGCAGCTTGTGGGACAGGGGAAATTCACCCCTCCACTTT.

The chain employs TRBV25-1 and TRBJ2-5; TRBD2 matches at 13 bases. The J call may be in error: the DNA end matches TRBJ2-7 better. The CDR3 spans 16 residues. CDR1 MGHDK and CDR2 SYGVNS come from the germline V gene. CDR3: CASSELGTSGTYEQYF. The DNA for the CDR3 is TGTGCCAGCAGTGAATTAGGGACTAGCGGGACCTACGAGCAGTACTTC.

This chain uses TRBV5-6 with TRBJ2-7; 11 bases are shared with TRBD2. Per the germline V gene, CDR1 is SGHDT and CDR2 is YYEEEE. The CDR3 length is 15 residues. With 0 bases clipped from V and 3 bases from J, the junction kept 2 bases outside the gene matches. The CDR3 spells CASSLGLAGNYEQYF. The CDR3 nucleotides read TGTGCCAGCAGCTTGGGACTAGCGGGGAACTACGAGCAGTACTTC.

V gene TRBV4-3 combines with J gene TRBJ2-2; 9 bases map to TRBD1. With 6 bases clipped from V and 0 bases from J, the junction kept 8 bases outside the gene matches. Looked up from germline, CDR1 is LGHNA and CDR2 is YSLEER. This CDR3 comprises 17 residues. The CDR3 region has the DNA TGCGCCAGCAGAGGGACAGGGACTTTTTCGAACACCGGGGAGCTGTTTTTT. It codes for CASRGTGTFSNTGELFF.

The genes are TRBV18 and TRBJ2-1; 9 bases map to TRBD2. Per germline, CDR1 KGHSH and CDR2 LQKENI. The CDR3 consists of 13 residues. The V gene end was trimmed by 3 bases and the J gene end by 8 bases; junction bases not matched to a gene: 2. The CDR3: CASSPAGGDEQFF. As DNA, the CDR3 is TGTGCCAGCTCACCGGCGGGAGGGGATGAGCAGTTCTTC. The full variable domain, its missing parts supplied by reference TRBV18 and TRBJ2-1, is NAGVMQNPRHLVRRRGQEARLRCSPMKGHSHVYWYRQLPEEGLKFMVYLQKENIIDESGMPKERFSAEFPKEGPSILRIQQVVRGDSAAYFCASSPAGGDEQFFGPGTRLTVL.

This clone has a handful of counts. The chain combines TRBV5-1 with TRBJ2-1; TRBD1 is a possible D gene (6 bases). The CDR3 covers 14 residues. Germline assignment: CDR1 SGHRS and CDR2 YFSETQ. Trimming took off 0 bases at V and 5 bases at J, with 9 bases between the two ends. DNA for the CDR3: TGCGCCAGCAGCTTGGGGACAGAAGACAATGAGCAGTTCTTC. It translates to CASSLGTEDNEQFF. Based on the CDR3 plus reference TRBV5-1 and TRBJ2-1, the full variable domain is KAGVTQTPRYLIKTRGQQVTLSCSPISGHRSVSWYQQTPGQGLQFLFEYFSETQRNKGNFPGRFSGRQFSNSRSEMNVSTLELGDSALYLCASSLGTEDNEQFFGPGTRLTVL.